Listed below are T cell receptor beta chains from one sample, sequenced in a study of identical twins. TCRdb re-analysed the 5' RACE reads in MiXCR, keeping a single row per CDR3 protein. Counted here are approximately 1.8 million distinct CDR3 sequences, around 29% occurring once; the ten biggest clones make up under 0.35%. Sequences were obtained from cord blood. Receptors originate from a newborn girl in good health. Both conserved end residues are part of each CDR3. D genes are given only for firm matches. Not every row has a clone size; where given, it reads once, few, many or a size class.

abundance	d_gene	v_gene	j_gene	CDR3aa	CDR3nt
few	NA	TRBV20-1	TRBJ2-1	CSKRGLVFRNEQFF	TGCAGTAAGAGAGGGCTGGTGTTCCGGAATGAGCAGTTCTTC
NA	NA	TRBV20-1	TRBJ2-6	CSARVGRSGANVLTF	TGCAGTGCTAGAGTGGGGCGCTCTGGGGCCAACGTCCTGACTTTC
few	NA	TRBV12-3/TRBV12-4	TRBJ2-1	CASGMGLAYNEQFF	TGTGCCAGCGGTATGGGGCTAGCGTACAATGAGCAGTTCTTC
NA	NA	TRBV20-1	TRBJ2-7	CSLIEGPYEQYF	TGCAGCCTTATTGAGGGTCCCTACGAGCAGTACTTC
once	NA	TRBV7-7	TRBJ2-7	CASSSVAVSYNEQYF	TGTGCCAGCAGCTCCGTGGCGGTCTCCTACAATGAGCAGTACTTC
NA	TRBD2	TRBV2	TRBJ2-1	CASSERASGSPSSYNEQFF	TGTGCCAGCAGTGAAAGGGCTAGCGGGAGCCCGAGCTCCTACAATGAGCAGTTCTTC
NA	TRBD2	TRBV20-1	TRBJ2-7	CSASRTSPSSEQYF	TGCAGTGCTAGCAGGACTAGTCCGTCGTCCGAGCAGTACTTC
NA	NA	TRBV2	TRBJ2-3	CASPRSRVTTDTQYF	TGTGCCAGCCCCCGTTCGAGGGTAACCACAGATACGCAGTATTTT
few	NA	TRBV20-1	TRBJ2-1	CSARGGVLAAGNEQFF	TGCAGTGCTAGAGGCGGGGTCCTTGCGGCGGGTAATGAGCAGTTCTTC
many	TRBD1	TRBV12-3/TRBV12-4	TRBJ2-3	CASIPTRDRRTSTDTQYF	TGTGCCAGCATTCCAACCCGGGACAGGAGGACTAGCACAGATACGCAGTATTTT
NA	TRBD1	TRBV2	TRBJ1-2	CASSVRTGWKGYTF	TGTGCCAGCAGTGTACGGACAGGGTGGAAGGGCTACACCTTC
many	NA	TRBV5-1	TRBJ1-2	CASSLDIYGYTF	TGTGCCAGCAGCTTAGACATCTATGGCTACACCTTC
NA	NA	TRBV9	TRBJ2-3	CASSVAEADTQYF	TGTGCCAGCAGCGTAGCTGAGGCAGATACGCAGTATTTT
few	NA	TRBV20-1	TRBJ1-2	CSASSGRYGYTF	TGCAGTGCTAGTTCAGGGAGGTATGGCTACACCTTC
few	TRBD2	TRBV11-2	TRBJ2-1	CASSHRLAGVNEQFF	TGTGCCAGCAGCCATCGACTAGCGGGAGTGAATGAGCAGTTCTTC
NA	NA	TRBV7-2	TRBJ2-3	CASSQGLSPPTDTQYF	TGTGCCAGCAGCCAAGGACTTTCCCCCCCCACAGATACGCAGTATTTT
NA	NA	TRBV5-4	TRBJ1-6	CASSLETENSPLHF	TGTGCCAGCAGCTTGGAGACGGAAAATTCACCCCTCCACTTT
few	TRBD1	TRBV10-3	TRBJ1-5	CAISEVGTGDQPQHF	TGTGCCATCAGTGAGGTTGGGACAGGGGATCAGCCCCAGCATTTT
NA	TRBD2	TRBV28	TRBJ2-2	CASSWSGRAVGELFF	TGTGCCAGCAGTTGGAGCGGGAGGGCCGTCGGGGAGCTGTTTTTT
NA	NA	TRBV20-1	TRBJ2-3	CSASGLRVDTQYF	TGCAGTGCTAGCGGGTTGAGGGTAGATACGCAGTATTTT
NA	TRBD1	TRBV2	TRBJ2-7	CASTGTGLGEQYF	TGTGCCAGCACCGGGACAGGGCTCGGCGAGCAGTACTTC
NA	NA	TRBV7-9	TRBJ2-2	CASTHRVTGELFF	TGTGCCAGTACCCACAGGGTCACCGGGGAGCTGTTTTTT
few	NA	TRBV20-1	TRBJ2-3	CSAHFLTDTQYF	TGCAGTGCCCACTTTCTCACAGATACGCAGTATTTT
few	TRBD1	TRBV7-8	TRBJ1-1	CASSSRAGTGIMNTEAFF	TGTGCCAGCAGCTCACGGGCCGGGACAGGGATCATGAACACTGAAGCTTTCTTT
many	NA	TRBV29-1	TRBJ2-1	CSVIDYIVQFF	TGCAGCGTTATCGACTACATCGTTCAGTTCTTC
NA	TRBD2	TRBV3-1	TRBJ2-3	CASSQGAGEDTQYF	TGTGCCAGCAGCCAAGGAGCGGGGGAAGATACGCAGTATTTT
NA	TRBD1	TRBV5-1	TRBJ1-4	CASSRRDRGLANEKLFF	TGCGCCAGCAGCCGCCGGGACAGGGGGCTTGCTAATGAAAAACTGTTTTTT
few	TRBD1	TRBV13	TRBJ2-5	CASSLVSEGTGEETQYF	TGTGCCAGCAGCTTAGTATCCGAAGGGACAGGGGAAGAGACCCAGTACTTC
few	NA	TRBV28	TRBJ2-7	CASSLLSGLTYEQYF	TGTGCCAGCAGTTTATTAAGCGGGTTAACCTACGAGCAGTACTTC
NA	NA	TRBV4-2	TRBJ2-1	CASSQDTKSYNEQFF	TGTGCCAGCAGCCAAGACACTAAATCCTACAATGAGCAGTTCTTC
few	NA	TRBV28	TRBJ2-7	CASSFRPVRTYEQYF	TGTGCCAGCAGTTTCCGGCCAGTAAGAACCTACGAGCAGTACTTC
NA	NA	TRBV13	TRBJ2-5	CASSFQLIETQYF	TGTGCCAGCAGCTTCCAGCTCATAGAGACCCAGTACTTC
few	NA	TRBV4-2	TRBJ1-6	CASSQDPTGTGYSPLHF	TGTGCCAGCAGCCAAGATCCCACCGGGACCGGATATTCACCCCTCCACTTT
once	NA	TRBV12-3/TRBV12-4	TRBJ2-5	CASREGEETQYF	TGTGCCAGCAGGGAGGGCGAAGAGACCCAGTACTTC
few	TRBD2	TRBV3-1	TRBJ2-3	CASSQAESRTSGGDTQYF	TGTGCCAGCAGCCAAGCGGAATCGAGGACTAGCGGGGGGGATACGCAGTATTTT
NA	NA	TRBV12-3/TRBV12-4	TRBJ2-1	CASRFQGYNEQFF	TGTGCCAGCAGATTCCAGGGATACAATGAGCAGTTCTTC
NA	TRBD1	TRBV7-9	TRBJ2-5	CAGSLGRTGQETQYF	TGTGCCGGCAGCTTAGGAAGGACAGGGCAAGAGACCCAGTACTTC
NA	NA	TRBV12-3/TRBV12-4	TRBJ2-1	CASSSAVLYEQFF	TGTGCCAGCAGTTCGGCAGTTCTCTACGAGCAGTTCTTC
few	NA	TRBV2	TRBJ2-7	CASSASSTGYTYEQYF	TGTGCCAGCAGTGCTTCATCGACAGGCTATACTTACGAGCAGTACTTC
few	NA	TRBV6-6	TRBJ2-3	CASSSESDTQYF	TGTGCCAGCAGTTCCGAATCAGATACGCAGTATTTT
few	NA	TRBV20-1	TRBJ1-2	CSARGGVGYGYTF	TGCAGTGCTAGAGGGGGAGTTGGCTATGGCTACACCTTC
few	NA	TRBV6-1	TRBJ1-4	CASSDREANEKLFF	TGTGCCAGCAGTGACAGGGAGGCTAATGAAAAACTGTTTTTT
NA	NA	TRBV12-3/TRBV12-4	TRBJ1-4	CASSLEGRTKLFF	TGTGCCAGCAGCCTAGAGGGTCGGACAAAACTGTTTTTT
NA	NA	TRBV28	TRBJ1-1	CASSLSLVAFF	TGTGCCAGCAGTTTATCTCTGGTAGCTTTCTTT
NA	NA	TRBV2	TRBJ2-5	CASRASSEQYF	TGTGCCAGCAGGGCTAGTTCTGAGCAGTACTTC
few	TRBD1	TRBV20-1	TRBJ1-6	CSARATGVWNSPLHF	TGCAGTGCTAGAGCCACAGGGGTATGGAATTCACCCCTCCACTTT
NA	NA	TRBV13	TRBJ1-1	CASSPPVSTEAFF	TGTGCCAGCAGCCCCCCCGTAAGCACTGAAGCTTTCTTT
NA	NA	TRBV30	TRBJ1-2	CAHTGYGYTF	TGTGCCCACACTGGCTACGGCTACACCTTC